The following is a T cell receptor (beta chain) sequence with its context. TCRdb keeps only in-frame clones here, not all; method: immunoSEQ multiplex PCR. The sample carries 280,000 or so clones, roughly 85% recorded once. This specimen belongs to a study of blood T cell repertoires in COVID-19. Study context: There were acute and convalescent COVID-19 samples, and they came from the United States, Italy and Spain.

Study members were between 18 and 89 years old and lived in over 20 US regions. In assigning cohorts, the study relied on participant-reported clinical history. Donors of Cohort 3 who recovered were those that had two negative PCRs, clearance, or symptom resolution. This CDR3 region has 15 residues. V trimming: 4 bases; J trimming: 9 bases; junction bases outside the gene matches: 9. Germline CDR1 is SGHRS and CDR2 is YFSETQ. The source material was PBMCs or T cells enriched from blood (not recorded which). The sequence derives from a woman between 45 and 65 years old who had recovered from COVID-19. The chain couples TRBV5-1 to TRBJ1-6; TRBD1 agrees at 8 bases. The DNA for the CDR3 is TGCGCCAGCAGCAGACAGGACAGGGAGGCTTCACCCCTCCACTTT. This encodes CASSRQDREASPLHF.